These T cell receptor beta chains were read from a single sample in a study of T cell responses to AZD1222 COVID-19 vaccine. The assay was immunoSEQ multiplex PCR, and TCRdb's table has in-frame clones only and misses some. The sample holds around 99,000 clones, roughly nine tenths seen once. The source material was peripheral blood, sampled on day 0 of AZD1222 vaccination. These TCRs come from an adult in good health. CDR3s include the opening cysteine and the closing phenylalanine or tryptophan. The D gene is left open where the match is weak. For some rows the clone size is stated as once, few or many, or as a class when expanded; others skip it.

abundance: -
v_gene: TRBV18
d_gene: -
j_gene: TRBJ2-7
CDR3aa: CASSPWDSAGGSYEQYF
CDR3nt: TGTGCCAGCTCACCATGGGATTCGGCAGGGGGGTCCTACGAGCAGTACTTC

abundance: -
v_gene: TRBV29-1
d_gene: TRBD1
j_gene: TRBJ1-1
CDR3aa: CSVGDRGKGEAFF
CDR3nt: TGCAGCGTGGGGGACAGGGGAAAGGGTGAAGCTTTCTTT

abundance: -
v_gene: TRBV3-1/TRBV3-2
d_gene: -
j_gene: TRBJ2-5
CDR3aa: CASSQSARTGTQYF
CDR3nt: TGTGCCAGCAGCCAAAGCGCTAGAACTGGGACCCAGTACTTC

abundance: once
v_gene: TRBV19
d_gene: -
j_gene: TRBJ1-2
CDR3aa: CASSPLMGVFNGYTF
CDR3nt: TGTGCCAGTAGCCCATTGATGGGGGTATTTAATGGCTACACCTTC

abundance: few
v_gene: TRBV29-1
d_gene: TRBD1
j_gene: TRBJ1-5
CDR3aa: CSAIQNRGYDQPQHF
CDR3nt: TGCAGCGCCATACAGAACAGGGGGTATGATCAGCCCCAGCATTTT

abundance: -
v_gene: TRBV11-2
d_gene: -
j_gene: TRBJ2-1
CDR3aa: CASTNSLGSYNEQFF
CDR3nt: TGTGCCAGCACCAACTCTCTTGGGTCCTACAATGAGCAGTTCTTC

abundance: -
v_gene: TRBV4-1
d_gene: -
j_gene: TRBJ2-2
CDR3aa: CASSRTAMGTGELFF
CDR3nt: TGCGCCAGCAGCCGGACCGCGATGGGCACCGGGGAGCTGTTTTTT

abundance: -
v_gene: TRBV19
d_gene: TRBD2
j_gene: TRBJ2-1
CDR3aa: CASSTGLAAQFF
CDR3nt: TGTGCCAGTAGTACGGGACTAGCGGCACAGTTCTTC

abundance: -
v_gene: TRBV5-1
d_gene: TRBD2
j_gene: TRBJ2-1
CDR3aa: CASRASLAGDEQFF
CDR3nt: TGCGCCAGCAGAGCTTCACTAGCGGGAGATGAGCAGTTCTTC

abundance: -
v_gene: TRBV10-3
d_gene: TRBD2
j_gene: TRBJ2-1
CDR3aa: CAISEPGTSGRANEQFF
CDR3nt: TGTGCCATCAGTGAGCCAGGGACTAGCGGGAGGGCCAATGAGCAGTTCTTC

abundance: once
v_gene: TRBV7-2
d_gene: TRBD1
j_gene: TRBJ1-2
CDR3aa: CASSEGQGYGYTF
CDR3nt: TGTGCCAGCAGCGAGGGACAGGGCTATGGCTACACCTTC

abundance: -
v_gene: TRBV7-8
d_gene: -
j_gene: TRBJ1-3
CDR3aa: CASSFGALSGNTIYF
CDR3nt: TGTGCCAGCAGCTTTGGAGCGCTCTCTGGAAACACCATATATTTT

abundance: -
v_gene: TRBV3-1/TRBV3-2
d_gene: -
j_gene: TRBJ2-3
CDR3aa: CASSQQGTDTQYF
CDR3nt: TGTGCCAGCAGCCAGCAGGGTACAGATACGCAGTATTTT

abundance: -
v_gene: TRBV6-2/TRBV6-3
d_gene: -
j_gene: TRBJ1-5
CDR3aa: CASSFGASNQPQHF
CDR3nt: TGTGCCAGCAGTTTTGGCGCAAGCAATCAGCCCCAGCATTTT

abundance: -
v_gene: TRBV29-1
d_gene: -
j_gene: TRBJ1-1
CDR3aa: CSVGGPGVGGTEAFF
CDR3nt: TGCAGCGTTGGTGGCCCAGGGGTCGGAGGCACTGAAGCTTTCTTT

abundance: -
v_gene: TRBV9
d_gene: TRBD2
j_gene: TRBJ2-1
CDR3aa: CASSIRTSGTYNEQFF
CDR3nt: TGTGCCAGCAGCATAAGGACTAGCGGGACTTACAATGAGCAGTTCTTC

abundance: once
v_gene: TRBV15
d_gene: TRBD2
j_gene: TRBJ2-1
CDR3aa: CATSMGLAGGDNEQFF
CDR3nt: TGTGCCACCAGCATGGGACTAGCGGGGGGTGACAATGAGCAGTTCTTC

abundance: once
v_gene: TRBV10-1
d_gene: TRBD2
j_gene: TRBJ2-1
CDR3aa: CATSSGASGRNEQFF
CDR3nt: TGCGCCACCTCCTCCGGGGCTAGCGGGAGGAATGAGCAGTTCTTC

abundance: -
v_gene: TRBV5-6
d_gene: -
j_gene: TRBJ2-7
CDR3aa: CASSTLQGVPSEQYF
CDR3nt: TGTGCCAGCAGCACATTACAGGGTGTTCCGAGTGAGCAGTACTTC

abundance: -
v_gene: TRBV6-2/TRBV6-3
d_gene: -
j_gene: TRBJ2-7
CDR3aa: CASSSARGAYEQYF
CDR3nt: TGTGCCAGCAGTTCCGCGAGGGGGGCCTACGAGCAGTACTTC

abundance: few
v_gene: TRBV5-4
d_gene: TRBD1
j_gene: TRBJ1-6
CDR3aa: CASSLDRQGNSPLHF
CDR3nt: TGTGCCAGCAGCTTGGACAGACAGGGGAATTCACCCCTCCACTTT

abundance: -
v_gene: TRBV19
d_gene: TRBD1
j_gene: TRBJ1-4
CDR3aa: CATRLTGAATNEKLFF
CDR3nt: TGTGCCACCCGGCTTACAGGGGCTGCAACTAATGAAAAACTGTTTTTT

abundance: -
v_gene: TRBV18
d_gene: TRBD1
j_gene: TRBJ2-3
CDR3aa: CASSPRVGTGATDTQYF
CDR3nt: TGTGCCAGCTCACCGCGGGTCGGGACAGGGGCTACAGATACGCAGTATTTT

abundance: -
v_gene: TRBV10-2
d_gene: -
j_gene: TRBJ2-3
CDR3aa: CASSVGADTQYF
CDR3nt: TGCGCCAGCAGTGTGGGGGCAGATACGCAGTATTTT

abundance: -
v_gene: TRBV15
d_gene: -
j_gene: TRBJ1-1
CDR3aa: CATSRDLGDTEAFF
CDR3nt: TGTGCCACCAGCAGAGATTTGGGAGACACTGAAGCTTTCTTT

abundance: few
v_gene: TRBV5-6
d_gene: -
j_gene: TRBJ1-2
CDR3aa: CASSSLSGVYGYTF
CDR3nt: TGTGCCAGCAGCAGCCTGTCGGGAGTCTATGGCTACACCTTC

abundance: -
v_gene: TRBV6-1
d_gene: -
j_gene: TRBJ2-7
CDR3aa: CASSDTPAAQYF
CDR3nt: TGTGCCAGCAGTGACACCCCCGCGGCGCAGTACTTC